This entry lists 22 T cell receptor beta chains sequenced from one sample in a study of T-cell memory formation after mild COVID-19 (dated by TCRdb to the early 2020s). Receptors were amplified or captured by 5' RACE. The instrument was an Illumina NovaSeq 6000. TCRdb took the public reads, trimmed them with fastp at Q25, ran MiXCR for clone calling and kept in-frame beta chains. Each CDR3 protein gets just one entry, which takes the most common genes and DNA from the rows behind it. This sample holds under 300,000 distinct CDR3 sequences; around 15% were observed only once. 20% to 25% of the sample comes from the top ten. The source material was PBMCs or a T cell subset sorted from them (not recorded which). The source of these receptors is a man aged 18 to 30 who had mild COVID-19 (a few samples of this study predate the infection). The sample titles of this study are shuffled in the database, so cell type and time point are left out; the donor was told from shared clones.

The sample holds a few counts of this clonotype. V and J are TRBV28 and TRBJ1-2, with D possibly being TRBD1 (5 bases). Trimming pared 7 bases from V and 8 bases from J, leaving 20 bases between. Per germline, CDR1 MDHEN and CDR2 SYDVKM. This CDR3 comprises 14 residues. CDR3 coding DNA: TGTGCCAGCACCCTGTCAGGGCATGAGGGCGGCTACACCTTC. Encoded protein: CASTLSGHEGGYTF.

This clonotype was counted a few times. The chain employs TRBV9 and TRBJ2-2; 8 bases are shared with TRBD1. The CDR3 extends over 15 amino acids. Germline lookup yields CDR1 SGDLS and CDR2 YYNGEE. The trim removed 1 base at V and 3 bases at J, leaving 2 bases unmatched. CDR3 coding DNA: TGTGCCAGCAGCGTATGGACAGGGCACACCGGGGAGCTGTTTTTT. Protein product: CASSVWTGHTGELFF.

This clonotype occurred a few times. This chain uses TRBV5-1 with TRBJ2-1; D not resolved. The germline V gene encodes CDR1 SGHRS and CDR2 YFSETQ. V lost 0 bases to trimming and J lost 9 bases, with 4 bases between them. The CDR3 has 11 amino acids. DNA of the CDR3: TGCGCCAGCAGCTTGGAGTTTGAGCAGTTCTTC. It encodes CASSLEFEQFF.

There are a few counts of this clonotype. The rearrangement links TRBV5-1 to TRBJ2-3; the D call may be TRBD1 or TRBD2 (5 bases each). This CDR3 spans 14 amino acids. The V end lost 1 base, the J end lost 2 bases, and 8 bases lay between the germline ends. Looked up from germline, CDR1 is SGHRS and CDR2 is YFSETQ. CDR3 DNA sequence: TGCGCCAGCAGCTTGTTCGGGGCCACAGATACGCAGTATTTT. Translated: CASSLFGATDTQYF. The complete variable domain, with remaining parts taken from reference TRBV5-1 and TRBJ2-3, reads KAGVTQTPRYLIKTRGQQVTLSCSPISGHRSVSWYQQTPGQGLQFLFEYFSETQRNKGNFPGRFSGRQFSNSRSEMNVSTLELGDSALYLCASSLFGATDTQYFGPGTRLTVL.

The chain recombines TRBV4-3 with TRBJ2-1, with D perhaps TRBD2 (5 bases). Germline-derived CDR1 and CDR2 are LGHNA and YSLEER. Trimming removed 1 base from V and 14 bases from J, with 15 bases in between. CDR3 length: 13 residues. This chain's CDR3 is CASSQGGKMGEFF. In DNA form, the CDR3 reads TGCGCCAGCAGCCAAGGAGGAAAAATGGGAGAGTTCTTC.

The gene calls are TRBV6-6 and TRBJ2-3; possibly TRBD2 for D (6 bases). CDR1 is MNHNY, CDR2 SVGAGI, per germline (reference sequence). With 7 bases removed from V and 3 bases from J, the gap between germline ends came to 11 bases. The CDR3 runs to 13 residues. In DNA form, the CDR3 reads TGTGCCAGCATTCGGAGGGTGACAGATACGCAGTATTTT. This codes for CASIRRVTDTQYF.

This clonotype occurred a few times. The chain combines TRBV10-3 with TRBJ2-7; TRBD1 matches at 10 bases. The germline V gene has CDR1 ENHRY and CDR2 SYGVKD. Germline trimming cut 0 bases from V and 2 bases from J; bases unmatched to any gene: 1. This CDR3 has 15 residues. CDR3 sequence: CAISESGTGAYEQYV. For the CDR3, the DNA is TGTGCCATCAGTGAGTCTGGGACAGGGGCCTACGAGCAGTACGTC.

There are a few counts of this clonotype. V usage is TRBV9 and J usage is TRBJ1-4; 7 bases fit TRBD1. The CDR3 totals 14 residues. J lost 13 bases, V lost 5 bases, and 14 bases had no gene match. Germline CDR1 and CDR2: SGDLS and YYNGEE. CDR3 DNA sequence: TGTGCCAGCAGTGCGGAAAGGACAGGCAGGGTACTGTTTTTT. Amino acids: CASSAERTGRVLFF.

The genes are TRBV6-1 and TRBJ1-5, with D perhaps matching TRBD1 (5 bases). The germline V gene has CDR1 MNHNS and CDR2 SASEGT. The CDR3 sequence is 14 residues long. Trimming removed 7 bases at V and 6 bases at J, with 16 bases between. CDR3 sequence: CASITGGSGQPQHF. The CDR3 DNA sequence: TGTGCCAGCATTACCGGGGGTTCGGGTCAGCCCCAGCATTTT.

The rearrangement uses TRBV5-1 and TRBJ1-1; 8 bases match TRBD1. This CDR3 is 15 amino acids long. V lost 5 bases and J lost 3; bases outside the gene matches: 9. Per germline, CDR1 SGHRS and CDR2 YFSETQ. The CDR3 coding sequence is TGCGCCAGCAGTGGATTGCAGGGGGCTGACACTGAAGCTTTCTTT. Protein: CASSGLQGADTEAFF.

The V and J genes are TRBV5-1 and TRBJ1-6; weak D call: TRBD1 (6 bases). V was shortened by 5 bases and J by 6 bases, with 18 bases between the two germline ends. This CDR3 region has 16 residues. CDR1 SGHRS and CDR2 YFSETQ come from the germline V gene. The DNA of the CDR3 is TGCGCCAGCAGACCGCAGGGGCTGGGGGGTAATTCACCCCTCCACTTT. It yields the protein CASRPQGLGGNSPLHF. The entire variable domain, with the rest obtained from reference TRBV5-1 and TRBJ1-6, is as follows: KAGVTQTPRYLIKTRGQQVTLSCSPISGHRSVSWYQQTPGQGLQFLFEYFSETQRNKGNFPGRFSGRQFSNSRSEMNVSTLELGDSALYLCASRPQGLGGNSPLHFGNGTRLTVT.

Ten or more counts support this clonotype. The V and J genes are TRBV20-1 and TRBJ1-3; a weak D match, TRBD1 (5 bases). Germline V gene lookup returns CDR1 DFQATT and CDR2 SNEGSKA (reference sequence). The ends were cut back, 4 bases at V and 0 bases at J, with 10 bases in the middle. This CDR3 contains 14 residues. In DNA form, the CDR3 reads TGCAGTGCTACGACGGACATCTCTGGAAACACCATATATTTT. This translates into CSATTDISGNTIYF.

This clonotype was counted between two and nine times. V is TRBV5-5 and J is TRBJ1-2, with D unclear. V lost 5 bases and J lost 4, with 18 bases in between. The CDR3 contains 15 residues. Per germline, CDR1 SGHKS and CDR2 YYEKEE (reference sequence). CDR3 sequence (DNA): TGTGCCAGCAGACCCACCCCGGGGTCCGTCTATGGCTACACCTTC. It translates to CASRPTPGSVYGYTF.

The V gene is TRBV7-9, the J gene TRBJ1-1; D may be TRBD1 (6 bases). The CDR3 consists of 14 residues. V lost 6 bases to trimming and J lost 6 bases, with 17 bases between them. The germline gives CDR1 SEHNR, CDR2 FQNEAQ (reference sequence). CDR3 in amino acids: CASSSVGGWAEAFF. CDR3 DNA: TGTGCCAGCAGTTCAGTGGGGGGCTGGGCTGAAGCTTTCTTT.

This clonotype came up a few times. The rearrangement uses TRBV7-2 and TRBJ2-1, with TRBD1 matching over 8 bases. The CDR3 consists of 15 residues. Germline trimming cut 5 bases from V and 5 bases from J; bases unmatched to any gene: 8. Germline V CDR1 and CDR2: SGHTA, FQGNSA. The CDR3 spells CASSPDRGRHNEQFF. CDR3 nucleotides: TGTGCCAGCAGCCCTGACAGGGGTCGTCACAATGAGCAGTTCTTC.

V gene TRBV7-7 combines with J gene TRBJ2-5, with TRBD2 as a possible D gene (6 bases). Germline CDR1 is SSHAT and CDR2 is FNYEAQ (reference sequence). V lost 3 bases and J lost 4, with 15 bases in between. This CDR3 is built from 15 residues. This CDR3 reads CASSLGGALRETQYF. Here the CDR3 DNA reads TGTGCCAGCAGCTTGGGGGGAGCGTTGCGAGAGACCCAGTACTTC.

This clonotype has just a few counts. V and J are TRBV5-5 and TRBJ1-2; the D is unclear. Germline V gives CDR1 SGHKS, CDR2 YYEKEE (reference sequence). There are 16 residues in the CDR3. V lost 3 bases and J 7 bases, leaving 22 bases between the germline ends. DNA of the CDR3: TGTGCCAGCAGCTCCGGCCCGATGACACGAATCGGTGGCTACACCTTC. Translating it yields CASSSGPMTRIGGYTF.

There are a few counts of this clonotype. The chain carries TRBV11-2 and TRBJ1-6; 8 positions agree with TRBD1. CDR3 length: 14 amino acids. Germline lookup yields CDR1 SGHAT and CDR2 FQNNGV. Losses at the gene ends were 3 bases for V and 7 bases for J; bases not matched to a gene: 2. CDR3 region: CASSFQGANSPLHF. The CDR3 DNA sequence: TGTGCCAGCAGCTTTCAGGGGGCGAATTCACCCCTCCACTTT.

Here the CDR3 reads CAISDSDRGGTEAFF. The CDR3 nucleotides are TGTGCCATCAGTGACTCAGACAGGGGTGGCACTGAAGCTTTCTTT. This chain joins TRBV10-3 and TRBJ1-1; 8 nucleotides align to TRBD1. CDR3 length equals 15 residues. J was trimmed by 4 bases and V by 3 bases; bases with no gene match: 7. The germline V gene has CDR1 ENHRY and CDR2 SYGVKD.

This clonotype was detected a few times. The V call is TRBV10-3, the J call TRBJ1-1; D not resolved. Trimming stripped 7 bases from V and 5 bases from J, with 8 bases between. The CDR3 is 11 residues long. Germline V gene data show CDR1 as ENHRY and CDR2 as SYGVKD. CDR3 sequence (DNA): TGTGCCATCAATTCGGGTACTGAAGCTTTCTTT. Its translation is CAINSGTEAFF.

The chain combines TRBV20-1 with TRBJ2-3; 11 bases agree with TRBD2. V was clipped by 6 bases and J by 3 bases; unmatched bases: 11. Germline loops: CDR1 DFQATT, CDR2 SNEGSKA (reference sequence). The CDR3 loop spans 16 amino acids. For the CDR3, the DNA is TGCAGTGCAGCACCGATAGCGGGGGGGGCGACAGATACGCAGTATTTT. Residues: CSAAPIAGGATDTQYF.

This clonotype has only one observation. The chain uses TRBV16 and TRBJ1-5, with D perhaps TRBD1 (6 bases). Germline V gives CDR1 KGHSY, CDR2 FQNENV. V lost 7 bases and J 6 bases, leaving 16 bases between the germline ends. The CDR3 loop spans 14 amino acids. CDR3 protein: CASTQGGRSQPQHF. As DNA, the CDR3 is TGTGCCAGCACTCAAGGGGGGCGCAGTCAGCCCCAGCATTTT.